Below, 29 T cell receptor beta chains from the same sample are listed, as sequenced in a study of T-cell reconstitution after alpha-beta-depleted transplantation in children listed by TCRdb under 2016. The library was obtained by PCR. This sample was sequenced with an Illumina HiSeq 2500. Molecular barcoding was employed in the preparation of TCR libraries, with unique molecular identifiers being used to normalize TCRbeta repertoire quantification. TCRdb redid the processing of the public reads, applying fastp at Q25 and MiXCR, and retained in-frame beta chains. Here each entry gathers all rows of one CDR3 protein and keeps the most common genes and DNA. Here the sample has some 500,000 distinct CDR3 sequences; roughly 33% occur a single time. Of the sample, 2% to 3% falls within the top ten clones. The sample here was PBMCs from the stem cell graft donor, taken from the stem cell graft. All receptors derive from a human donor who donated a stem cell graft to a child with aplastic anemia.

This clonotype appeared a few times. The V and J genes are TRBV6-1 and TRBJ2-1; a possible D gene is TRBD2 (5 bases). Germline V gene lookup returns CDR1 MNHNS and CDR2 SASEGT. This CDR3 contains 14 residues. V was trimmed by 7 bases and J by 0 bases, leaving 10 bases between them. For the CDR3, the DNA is TGTGCCAGCATGGAGCGGAGCTCCTACAATGAGCAGTTCTTC. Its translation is CASMERSSYNEQFF.

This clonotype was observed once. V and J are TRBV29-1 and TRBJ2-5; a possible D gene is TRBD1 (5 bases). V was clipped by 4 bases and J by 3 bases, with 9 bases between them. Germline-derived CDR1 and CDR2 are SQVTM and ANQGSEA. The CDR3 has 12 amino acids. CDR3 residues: CSVAAGKETQYF. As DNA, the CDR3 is TGCAGCGTTGCGGCAGGGAAAGAGACCCAGTACTTC.

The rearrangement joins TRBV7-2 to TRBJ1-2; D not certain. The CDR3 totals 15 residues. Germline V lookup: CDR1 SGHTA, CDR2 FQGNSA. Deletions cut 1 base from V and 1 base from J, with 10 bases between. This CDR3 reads CASSLEGRFNYGYTF. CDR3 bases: TGTGCCAGCAGCTTAGAAGGCCGATTTAACTATGGCTACACCTTC.

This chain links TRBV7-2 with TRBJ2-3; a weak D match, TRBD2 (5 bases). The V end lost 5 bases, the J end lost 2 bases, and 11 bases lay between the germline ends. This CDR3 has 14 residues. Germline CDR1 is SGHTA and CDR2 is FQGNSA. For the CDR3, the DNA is TGTGCCAGCAGCCGAGGGAACCCCACAGATACGCAGTATTTT. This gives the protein CASSRGNPTDTQYF. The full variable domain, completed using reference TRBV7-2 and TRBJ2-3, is GAGVSQSPSNKVTEKGKDVELRCDPISGHTALYWYRQSLGQGLEFLIYFQGNSAPDKSGLPSDRFSAERTGGSVSTLTIQRTQQEDSAVYLCASSRGNPTDTQYFGPGTRLTVL.

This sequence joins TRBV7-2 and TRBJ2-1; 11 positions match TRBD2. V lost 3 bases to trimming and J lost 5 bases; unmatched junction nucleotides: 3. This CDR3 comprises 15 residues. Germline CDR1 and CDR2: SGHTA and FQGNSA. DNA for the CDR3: TGTGCCAGCAGCTTTACGGGACTAGCGGACAATGAGCAGTTCTTC. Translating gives CASSFTGLADNEQFF.

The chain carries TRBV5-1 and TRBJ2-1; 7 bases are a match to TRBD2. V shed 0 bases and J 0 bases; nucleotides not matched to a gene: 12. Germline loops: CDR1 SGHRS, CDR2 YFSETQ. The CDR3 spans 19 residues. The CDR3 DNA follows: TGCGCCAGCAGCTTGGTCAGTGGGGGGGGAAGGTTCTCCTACAATGAGCAGTTCTTC. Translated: CASSLVSGGGRFSYNEQFF.

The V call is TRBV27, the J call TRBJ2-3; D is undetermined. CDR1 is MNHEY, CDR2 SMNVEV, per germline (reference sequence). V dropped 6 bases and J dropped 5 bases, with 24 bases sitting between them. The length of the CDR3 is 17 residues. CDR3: CASSPAQPHRLRDTQYF. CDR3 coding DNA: TGTGCCAGCAGCCCAGCACAACCCCATAGGTTGCGAGATACGCAGTATTTT.

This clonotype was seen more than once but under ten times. The CDR3 region has the DNA TGTGCCAGCAGTTTACTAACAGGGGGCAACACTGAAGCTTTCTTT. The encoded protein is CASSLLTGGNTEAFF. The rearrangement uses TRBV2 and TRBJ1-1, with TRBD1 matching over 9 bases. The V gene end was trimmed by 5 bases and the J gene end by 2 bases; junction bases not matched to a gene: 6. Germline V gene data show CDR1 as SNHLY and CDR2 as FYNNEI. This CDR3 is 15 amino acids long.

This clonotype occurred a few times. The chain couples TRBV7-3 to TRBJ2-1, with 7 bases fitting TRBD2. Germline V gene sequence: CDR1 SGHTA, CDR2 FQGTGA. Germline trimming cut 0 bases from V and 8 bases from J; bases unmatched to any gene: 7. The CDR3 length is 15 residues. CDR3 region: CASSLTAYAGDEQFF. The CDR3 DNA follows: TGTGCCAGCAGCTTAACCGCCTATGCGGGGGATGAGCAGTTCTTC.

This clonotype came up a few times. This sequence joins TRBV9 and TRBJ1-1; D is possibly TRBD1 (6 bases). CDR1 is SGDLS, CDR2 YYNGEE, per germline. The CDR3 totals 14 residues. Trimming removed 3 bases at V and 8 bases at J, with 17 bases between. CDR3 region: CASSALTGFHEAFF. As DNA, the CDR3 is TGTGCCAGCAGCGCTCTTACAGGGTTCCACGAAGCTTTCTTT.

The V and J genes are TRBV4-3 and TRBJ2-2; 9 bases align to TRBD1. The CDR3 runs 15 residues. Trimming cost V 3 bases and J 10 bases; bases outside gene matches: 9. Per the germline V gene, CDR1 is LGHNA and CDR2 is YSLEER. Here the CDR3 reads CASSHPGQGLAELFF. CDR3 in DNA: TGCGCCAGCAGCCATCCGGGACAGGGCCTTGCGGAGCTGTTTTTT.

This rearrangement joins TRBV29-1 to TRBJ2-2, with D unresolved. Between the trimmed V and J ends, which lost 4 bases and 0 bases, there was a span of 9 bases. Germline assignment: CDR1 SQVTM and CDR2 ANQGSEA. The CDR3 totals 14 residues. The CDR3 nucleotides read TGCAGCGTTGCGGCGCTTACGAACACCGGGGAGCTGTTTTTT. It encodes CSVAALTNTGELFF.

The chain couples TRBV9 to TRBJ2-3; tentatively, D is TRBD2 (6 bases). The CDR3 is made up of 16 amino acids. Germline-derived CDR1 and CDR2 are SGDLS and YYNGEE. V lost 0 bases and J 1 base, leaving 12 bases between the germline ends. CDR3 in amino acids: CASSVAIPSGTDTQYF. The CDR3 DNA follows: TGTGCCAGCAGCGTAGCTATCCCTAGCGGCACAGATACGCAGTATTTT.

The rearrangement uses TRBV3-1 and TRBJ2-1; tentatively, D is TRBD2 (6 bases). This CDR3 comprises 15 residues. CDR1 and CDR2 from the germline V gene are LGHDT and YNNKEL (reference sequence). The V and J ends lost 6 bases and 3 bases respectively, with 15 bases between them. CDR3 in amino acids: CASRKAGYFYNEQFF. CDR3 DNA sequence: TGTGCCAGCAGAAAAGCGGGTTATTTCTACAATGAGCAGTTCTTC.

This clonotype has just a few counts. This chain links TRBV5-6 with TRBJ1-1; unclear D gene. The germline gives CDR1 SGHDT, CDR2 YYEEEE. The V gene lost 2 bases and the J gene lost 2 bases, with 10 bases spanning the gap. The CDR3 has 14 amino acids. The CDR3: CASSFGRLNTEAFF. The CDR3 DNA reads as TGTGCCAGCAGCTTCGGACGGCTAAACACTGAAGCTTTCTTT.

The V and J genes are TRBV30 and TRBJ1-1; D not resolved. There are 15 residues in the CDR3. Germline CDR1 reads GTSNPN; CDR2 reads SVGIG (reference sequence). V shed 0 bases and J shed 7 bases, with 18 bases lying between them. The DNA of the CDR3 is TGTGCCTGGAGTGTAAGATACCGGGCCGGCTATGAAGCTTTCTTT. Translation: CAWSVRYRAGYEAFF.

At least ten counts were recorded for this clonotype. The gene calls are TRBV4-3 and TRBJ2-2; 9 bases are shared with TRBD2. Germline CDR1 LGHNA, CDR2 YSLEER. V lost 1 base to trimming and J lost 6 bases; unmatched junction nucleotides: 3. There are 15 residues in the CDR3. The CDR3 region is CASSQVLAGAGELFF. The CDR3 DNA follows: TGCGCCAGCAGCCAAGTTTTAGCGGGAGCCGGGGAGCTGTTTTTT.

CDR3 region: CASSTPEGQETQYF. The CDR3 bases are TGTGCCAGTAGTACCCCGGAGGGGCAAGAGACCCAGTACTTC. This chain uses TRBV19 with TRBJ2-5, with TRBD2 as a possible D gene (6 bases). This CDR3 spans 14 amino acids. V shed 4 bases and J shed 2 bases, with 11 bases lying between them. From germline, CDR1 is LNHDA and CDR2 SQIVND (reference sequence).

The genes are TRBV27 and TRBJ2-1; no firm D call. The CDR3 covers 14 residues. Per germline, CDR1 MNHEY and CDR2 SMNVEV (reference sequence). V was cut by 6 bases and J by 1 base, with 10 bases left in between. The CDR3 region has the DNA TGTGCCAGCAGCCATGGTCCGTCCTACAATGAGCAGTTCTTC. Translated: CASSHGPSYNEQFF.

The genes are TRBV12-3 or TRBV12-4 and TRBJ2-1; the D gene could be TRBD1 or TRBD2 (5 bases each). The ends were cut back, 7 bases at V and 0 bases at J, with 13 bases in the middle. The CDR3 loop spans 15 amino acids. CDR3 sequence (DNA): TGTGCCAGCATTCAGGGCGGGTTCTCCTACAATGAGCAGTTCTTC. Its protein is CASIQGGFSYNEQFF.

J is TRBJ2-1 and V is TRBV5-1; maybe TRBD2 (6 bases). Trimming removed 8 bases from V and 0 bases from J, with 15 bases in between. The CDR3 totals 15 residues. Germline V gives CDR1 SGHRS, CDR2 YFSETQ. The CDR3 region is CASFPVGGSYNEQFF. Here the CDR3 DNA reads TGCGCCAGTTTCCCCGTGGGGGGCTCCTACAATGAGCAGTTCTTC.

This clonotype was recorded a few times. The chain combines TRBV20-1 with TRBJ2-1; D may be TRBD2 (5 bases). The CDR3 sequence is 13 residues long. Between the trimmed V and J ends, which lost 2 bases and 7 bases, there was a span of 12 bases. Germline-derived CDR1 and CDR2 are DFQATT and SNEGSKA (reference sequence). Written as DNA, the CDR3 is TGCAGTGCTAGAATGGCGGGTGGTAATGAGCAGTTCTTC. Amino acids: CSARMAGGNEQFF.

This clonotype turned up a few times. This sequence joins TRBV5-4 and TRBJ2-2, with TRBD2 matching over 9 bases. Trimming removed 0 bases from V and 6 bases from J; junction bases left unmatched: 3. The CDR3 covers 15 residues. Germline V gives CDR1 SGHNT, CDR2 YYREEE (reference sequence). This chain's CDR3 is CASSLGAGGSGELFF. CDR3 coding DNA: TGTGCCAGCAGCTTGGGAGCGGGAGGCTCCGGGGAGCTGTTTTTT.

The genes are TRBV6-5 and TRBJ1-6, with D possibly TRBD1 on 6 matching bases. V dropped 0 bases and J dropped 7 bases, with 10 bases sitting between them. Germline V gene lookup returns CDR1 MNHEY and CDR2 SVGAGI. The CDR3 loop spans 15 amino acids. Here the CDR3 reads CASSYSIQGNSPLHF. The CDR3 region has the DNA TGTGCCAGCAGTTACTCGATCCAGGGGAATTCACCCCTCCACTTT.

DNA for the CDR3: TGTGCCAGCAGCTTATGGACAGGGGATCAGCCCCAGCATTTT. Amino acid sequence: CASSLWTGDQPQHF. The chain is built from TRBV7-2 and TRBJ1-5; 9 bases are a match to TRBD1. This CDR3 comprises 14 residues. V shed 2 bases and J 5 bases; nucleotides not matched to a gene: 1. Looked up from germline, CDR1 is SGHTA and CDR2 is FQGNSA. Full variable domain (rest looked up from reference TRBV7-2 and TRBJ1-5): GAGVSQSPSNKVTEKGKDVELRCDPISGHTALYWYRQSLGQGLEFLIYFQGNSAPDKSGLPSDRFSAERTGGSVSTLTIQRTQQEDSAVYLCASSLWTGDQPQHFGDGTRLSIL.

The CDR3 coding sequence is TGTGCCAGCAGTCAGGGGGCTGGTGAAAAACTGTTTTTT. As protein: CASSQGAGEKLFF. The V gene is TRBV4-2, the J gene TRBJ1-4; 8 nucleotides line up with TRBD1. Germline CDR1 reads LGHNA; CDR2 reads YNFKEQ. CDR3 size: 13 residues. V lost 6 bases, J lost 7 bases, and 4 bases stayed unmatched.

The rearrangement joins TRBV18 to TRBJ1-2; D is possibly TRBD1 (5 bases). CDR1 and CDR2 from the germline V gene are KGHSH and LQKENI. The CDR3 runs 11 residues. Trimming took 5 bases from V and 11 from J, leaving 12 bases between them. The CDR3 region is CASSSGPKYTF. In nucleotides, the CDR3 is TGTGCCAGCTCATCGGGACCGAAGTACACCTTC.

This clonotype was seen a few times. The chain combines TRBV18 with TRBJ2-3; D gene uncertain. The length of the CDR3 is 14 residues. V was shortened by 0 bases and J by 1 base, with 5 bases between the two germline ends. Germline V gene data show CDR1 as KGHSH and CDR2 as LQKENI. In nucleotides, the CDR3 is TGTGCCAGCTCACCACCGGCCCGCACAGATACGCAGTATTTT. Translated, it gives CASSPPARTDTQYF.

For the CDR3, the DNA is TGTGCCAGCAGATTATTAGTGAACACCATATATTTT. Its protein is CASRLLVNTIYF. The chain is built from TRBV12-3 or TRBV12-4 and TRBJ1-3; D remains ambiguous. This CDR3 has 12 residues. The V end was cut by 6 bases, the J end by 7 bases, with 10 bases between.